These 22 T cell receptor beta chains were all obtained from the same sample, sequenced in a study of cytomegalovirus exposure and HLA in healthy donors. The PCR ran on 60 Vbeta and 13 Jbeta primers. Profiling relied on immunoSEQ multiplex PCR, and the TCRdb table lists in-frame clones only, not all of them. The data show roughly 84,000 clones, less than 80% seen once. The material sequenced was PBMCs. The receptors were sampled from a human donor in good health.

As DNA, the CDR3 is TGTGCCAGCAGTGGACTAGCGGTATCCAATGAGCAGTTCTTC. Translating it yields CASSGLAVSNEQFF. V is TRBV6-5 and J is TRBJ2-1, with 10 bases aligning to TRBD2. From germline, CDR1 is MNHEY and CDR2 SVGAGI. This CDR3 contains 14 residues. Germline trimming cut 5 bases from V and 6 bases from J; bases unmatched to any gene: 4.

The CDR3 region is CSARTDGNTIYF. Written as DNA, the CDR3 is TGCAGCGCTAGGACAGATGGAAACACCATATATTTT. The J gene is TRBJ1-3, the V gene TRBV29-1; D possibly corresponds to TRBD1 (6 bases). V gave up 7 bases and J gave up 3 bases, with 10 bases separating them. Germline loops: CDR1 SQVTM, CDR2 ANQGSEA. This CDR3 is built from 12 residues.

The rearrangement links TRBV4-2 to TRBJ2-5; 9 bases are shared with TRBD2. Germline assignment: CDR1 LGHNA and CDR2 YNFKEQ. This CDR3 has 14 residues. Trimming removed 2 bases from V and 10 bases from J; junction bases left unmatched: 8. The CDR3 is CASSQPLAGEFQYF. Written as DNA, the CDR3 is TGTGCCAGCAGCCAACCTTTAGCGGGGGAGTTCCAGTACTTC.

This chain links TRBV19 with TRBJ1-5; a possible D gene is TRBD1 (5 bases). Trimming shortened V by 7 bases and J by 6 bases, and 13 bases separated the two germline ends. The CDR3 has 13 residues. The germline V gene has CDR1 LNHDA and CDR2 SQIVND (reference sequence). CDR3 sequence (DNA): TGTGCCAGTACTACGGGGGTGGGTCAGCCCCAGCATTTT. This codes for CASTTGVGQPQHF.

The chain employs TRBV10-3 and TRBJ2-7; 12 positions match TRBD2. Looked up from germline, CDR1 is ENHRY and CDR2 is SYGVKD. Trimming at V came to 9 bases and at J to 3 bases, leaving 3 bases not matched to a gene. The CDR3 length is 13 residues. The DNA of the CDR3 is TGTGCCATAGGACTAGCGGGAATCTACGAGCAGTACTTC. Residues: CAIGLAGIYEQYF.

The chain links TRBV5-1 to TRBJ1-6; no reliable D call. The CDR3 runs to 16 residues. Germline V CDR1 and CDR2: SGHRS, YFSETQ. The V gene lost 1 base and the J gene lost 7 bases, with 15 bases spanning the gap. CDR3: CASSLTEDPLNSPLHF. Here the CDR3 DNA reads TGCGCCAGCAGCTTGACCGAAGATCCCCTAAATTCACCCCTCCACTTT.

Regarding this clone: The junction departs from germline at one end; a sequencing error may be responsible. The chain uses TRBV5-1 and TRBJ1-1; a weak D match, TRBD1 (5 bases). Looked up from germline, CDR1 is SGHRS and CDR2 is YFSETQ. The CDR3 spans 14 residues. CDR3 in amino acids: CASSLKGMTTEASF. The CDR3 coding sequence is TGCGCCAGCAGCTTAAAGGGGATGACAACTGAAGCTTCCTTT.

In this sample, this clone turned up a few times. The chain recombines TRBV5-6 with TRBJ1-6, with 7 bases identical to TRBD1. CDR1 and CDR2 (germline): SGHDT, YYEEEE. The CDR3 spans 15 residues. Losses at the gene ends were 0 bases for V and 5 bases for J; bases not matched to a gene: 2. The CDR3 DNA reads TGTGCCAGCAGCTTGGTGGACAGGCATAATTCACCCCTCCACTTT. Protein: CASSLVDRHNSPLHF. The full variable domain, its missing parts supplied by reference TRBV5-6 and TRBJ1-6, is DAGVTQSPTHLIKTRGQQVTLRCSPKSGHDTVSWYQQALGQGPQFIFQYYEEEERQRGNFPDRFSGHQFPNYSSELNVNALLLGDSALYLCASSLVDRHNSPLHFGNGTRLTVT.

In this sample, this clone turned up a few times. The genes are TRBV5-6 and TRBJ2-1, with D uncertain. Trimming cost V 4 bases and J 8 bases, with 16 bases left between them. The germline gives CDR1 SGHDT, CDR2 YYEEEE. There are 14 residues in the CDR3. The CDR3 nucleotides read TGTGCCAGCAGCCTCTCCGACATTCCCTATGAGCAGTTCTTC. It is translated as CASSLSDIPYEQFF.

The V call is TRBV7-6, the J call TRBJ2-5; TRBD2 agrees at 11 bases. The V and J ends lost 4 bases and 0 bases, in that order; junction bases with no gene match: 10. The CDR3 has 18 amino acids. Germline-derived CDR1 and CDR2 are SGHVS and FNYEAQ. The CDR3 DNA reads as TGTGCCAGCAGCTCAGCCAGGGGGACTAGCGGAAACCAAGAGACCCAGTACTTC. It encodes CASSSARGTSGNQETQYF.

This clone was detected only once. The chain employs TRBV7-9 and TRBJ2-7; D remains ambiguous. The length of the CDR3 is 12 residues. CDR1 and CDR2 from the germline V gene are SEHNR and FQNEAQ (reference sequence). The germline V and J ends were trimmed by 5 bases and 5 bases, with 10 bases remaining between them. The DNA of the CDR3 is TGTGCCAGCAGCCTCCCTCCCCACGAGCAGTACTTC. Protein: CASSLPPHEQYF.

The gene calls are TRBV7-6 and TRBJ1-2; TRBD1 agrees at 8 bases. V was clipped by 1 base and J by 6 bases; unmatched bases: 4. The germline V gene encodes CDR1 SGHVS and CDR2 FNYEAQ. CDR3 length equals 14 residues. This chain's CDR3 is CASSLGPGGDGYTF. In DNA, the CDR3 is TGTGCCAGCAGCTTAGGCCCAGGGGGCGATGGCTACACCTTC.

The chain couples TRBV7-2 to TRBJ1-2; D gene unclear. This CDR3 is 13 amino acids long. Germline CDR1 SGHTA, CDR2 FQGNSA. V was shortened by 5 bases and J by 2 bases, with 9 bases between the two germline ends. The DNA of the CDR3 is TGTGCCAGCAGCACACAGCTAAACTATGGCTACACCTTC. Protein product: CASSTQLNYGYTF.

This rearrangement joins TRBV5-1 to TRBJ2-2, with 8 positions matching TRBD1. The germline CDR1 and CDR2 sequences are SGHRS and YFSETQ. V was pared by 4 bases and J by 3 bases, with 2 bases of the junction left unmatched. The CDR3 sequence is 14 residues long. The CDR3 is CASSPTGDTGELFF. The CDR3 coding sequence is TGCGCCAGCAGCCCGACAGGGGACACCGGGGAGCTGTTTTTT.

J is TRBJ1-3 and V is TRBV6-5; 10 bases line up with TRBD1. The length of the CDR3 is 14 residues. The V and J ends lost 10 bases and 2 bases, in that order; junction bases with no gene match: 5. Per germline, CDR1 MNHEY and CDR2 SVGAGI. CDR3: CATLTGGAGNTIYF. The CDR3 bases are TGTGCCACCCTGACAGGGGGCGCTGGAAACACCATATATTTT.

This sequence joins TRBV2 and TRBJ2-5, with 7 bases aligning to TRBD1. Trimming took 5 bases from V and 4 from J; bases not matched to a gene: 16. The CDR3 sequence is 17 residues long. Germline V lookup: CDR1 SNHLY, CDR2 FYNNEI. The CDR3 nucleotides are TGTGCCAGCAGTCTTAGTTACAGGGGCGAATTGGGAGAGACCCAGTACTTC. This codes for CASSLSYRGELGETQYF.

This clone appeared once. Here the CDR3 reads CASSHDRGRPQHF. DNA for the CDR3: TGTGCCAGCAGCCACGACAGGGGGCGGCCCCAGCATTTT. This chain links TRBV7-9 with TRBJ1-5; 10 nucleotides match TRBD1. Germline V CDR1 and CDR2: SEHNR, FQNEAQ (reference sequence). The CDR3 is 13 residues long. V shed 5 bases, J shed 9 bases, and the junction held 4 bases outside the gene matches.

The chain employs TRBV5-1 and TRBJ1-4; D not certain. CDR1 is SGHRS and CDR2 is YFSETQ in the germline V gene. Trimming cost V 0 bases and J 8 bases, with 14 bases left between them. This CDR3 region has 15 residues. The CDR3 is CASSLGGRGGEKLFF. In nucleotides, the CDR3 is TGCGCCAGCAGCTTGGGAGGCCGCGGCGGGGAAAAACTGTTTTTT.

The chain couples TRBV11-2 to TRBJ2-7; D not certain. This CDR3 region has 17 residues. The V end was cut by 2 bases, the J end by 3 bases, with 20 bases between. Germline CDR1 reads SGHAT; CDR2 reads FQNNGV. As DNA, the CDR3 is TGTGCCAGCAGCTTAAGTAGTCCTGGGCAGATCCTCTACGAGCAGTACTTC. It translates to CASSLSSPGQILYEQYF.

The chain has TRBV7-9 and TRBJ2-1; D remains unclear. The length of the CDR3 is 15 residues. Germline V gene data show CDR1 as SEHNR and CDR2 as FQNEAQ (reference sequence). V dropped 5 bases and J dropped 0 bases, with 11 bases sitting between them. The CDR3 DNA is TGTGCCAGCAGCCCCCCTAGTAGCTCCTACAATGAGCAGTTCTTC. Translating gives CASSPPSSSYNEQFF.

The V call is TRBV7-2, the J call TRBJ2-7, with 7 bases aligning to TRBD2. This CDR3 spans 16 amino acids. Germline CDR1 reads SGHTA; CDR2 reads FQGNSA. The J segment lost 0 bases and the V segment lost 4 bases, leaving 9 bases of the junction unmatched. The CDR3 DNA reads as TGTGCCAGCAGCTCAAGGGGAGCGGGGATCTCCTACGAGCAGTACTTC. Its translation is CASSSRGAGISYEQYF.

The chain combines TRBV4-1 with TRBJ1-2; D may be TRBD1 (5 bases). This CDR3 comprises 14 residues. The V and J ends lost 0 bases and 5 bases respectively, with 10 bases between them. Germline V CDR1 and CDR2: MGHRA, YSYEKL. This CDR3 is CASSQEGQGYGYTF. CDR3 DNA sequence: TGCGCCAGCAGCCAAGAAGGGCAGGGATATGGCTACACCTTC.